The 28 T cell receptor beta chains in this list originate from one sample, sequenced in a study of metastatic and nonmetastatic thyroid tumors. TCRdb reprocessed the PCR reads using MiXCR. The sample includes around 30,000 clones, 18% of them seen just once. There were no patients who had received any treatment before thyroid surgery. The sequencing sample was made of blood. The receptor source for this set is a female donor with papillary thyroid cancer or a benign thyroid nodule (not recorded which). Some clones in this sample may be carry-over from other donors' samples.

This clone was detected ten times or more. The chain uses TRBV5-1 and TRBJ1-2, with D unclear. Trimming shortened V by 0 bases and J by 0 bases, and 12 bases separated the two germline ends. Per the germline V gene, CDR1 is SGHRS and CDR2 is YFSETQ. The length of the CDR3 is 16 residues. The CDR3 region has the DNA TGCGCCAGCAGCTTGGCAAGGGAGGGCTCTAACTATGGCTACACCTTC. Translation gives CASSLAREGSNYGYTF.

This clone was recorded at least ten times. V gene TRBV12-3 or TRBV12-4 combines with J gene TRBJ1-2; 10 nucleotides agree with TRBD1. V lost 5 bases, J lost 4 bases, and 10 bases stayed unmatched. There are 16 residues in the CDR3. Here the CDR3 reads CASSPRVTGGGYGYTF. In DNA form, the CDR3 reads TGTGCCAGCAGTCCAAGGGTGACAGGGGGCGGCTATGGCTACACCTTC.

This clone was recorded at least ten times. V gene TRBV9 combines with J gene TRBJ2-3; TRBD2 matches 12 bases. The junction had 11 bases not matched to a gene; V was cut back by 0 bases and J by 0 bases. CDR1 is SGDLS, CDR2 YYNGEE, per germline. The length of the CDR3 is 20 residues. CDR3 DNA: TGTGCCAGCAGCGTAGCGTCTAGCGGGGGGGCCCGAAAAAGCACAGATACGCAGTATTTT. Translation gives CASSVASSGGARKSTDTQYF.

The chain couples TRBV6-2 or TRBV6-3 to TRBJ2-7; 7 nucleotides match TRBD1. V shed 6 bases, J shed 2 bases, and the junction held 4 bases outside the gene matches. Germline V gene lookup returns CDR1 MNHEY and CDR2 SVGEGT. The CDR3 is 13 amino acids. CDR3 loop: CASSTGETYEQYF. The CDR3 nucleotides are TGTGCCAGCAGCACAGGGGAAACCTACGAGCAGTACTTC.

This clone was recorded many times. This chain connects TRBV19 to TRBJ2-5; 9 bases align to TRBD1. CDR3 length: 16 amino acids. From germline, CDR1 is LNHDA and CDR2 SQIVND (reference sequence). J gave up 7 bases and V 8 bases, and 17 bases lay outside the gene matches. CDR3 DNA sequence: TGTGCCAGTGGGTTGTCGGCGGGACAGGGTTTCGGGACCCAGTACTTC. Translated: CASGLSAGQGFGTQYF.

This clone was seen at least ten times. The CDR3 region is CASSPGQRRNTIYF. As DNA, the CDR3 is TGTGCCAGTAGTCCGGGACAGCGAAGAAACACCATATATTTT. This chain links TRBV19 with TRBJ1-3; 7 bases line up with TRBD1. The CDR3 covers 14 residues. Germline values: CDR1 LNHDA, CDR2 SQIVND (reference sequence). V shed 5 bases and J 5 bases; nucleotides not matched to a gene: 6.

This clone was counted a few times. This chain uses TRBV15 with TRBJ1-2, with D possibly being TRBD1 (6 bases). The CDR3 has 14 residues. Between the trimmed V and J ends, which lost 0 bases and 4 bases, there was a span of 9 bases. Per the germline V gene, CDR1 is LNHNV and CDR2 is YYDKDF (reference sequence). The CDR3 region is CATSREDSLYGYTF. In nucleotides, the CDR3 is TGTGCCACCAGCAGAGAGGACAGTCTCTATGGCTACACCTTC.

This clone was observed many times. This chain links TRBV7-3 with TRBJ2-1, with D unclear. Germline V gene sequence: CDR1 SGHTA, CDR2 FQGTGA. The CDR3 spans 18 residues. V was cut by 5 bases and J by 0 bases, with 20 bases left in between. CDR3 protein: CASSPLPIRVGSYNEQFF. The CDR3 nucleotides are TGTGCCAGCAGCCCATTGCCCATAAGGGTTGGCTCCTACAATGAGCAGTTCTTC.

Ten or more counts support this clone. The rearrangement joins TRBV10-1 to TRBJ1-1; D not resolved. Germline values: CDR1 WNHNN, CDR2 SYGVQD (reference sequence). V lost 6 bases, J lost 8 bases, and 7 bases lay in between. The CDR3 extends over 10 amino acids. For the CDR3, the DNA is TGCGCCAGCAGGCACGAAGAAGCTTTCTTT. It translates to CASRHEEAFF.

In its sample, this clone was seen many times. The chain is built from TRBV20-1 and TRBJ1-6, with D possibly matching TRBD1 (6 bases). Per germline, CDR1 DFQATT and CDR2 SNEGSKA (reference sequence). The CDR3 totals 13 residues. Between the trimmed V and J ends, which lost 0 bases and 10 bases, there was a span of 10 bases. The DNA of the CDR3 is TGCAGTGCTAGAGATAAGCAGGGGTCACCCCTCCACTTT. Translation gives CSARDKQGSPLHF.

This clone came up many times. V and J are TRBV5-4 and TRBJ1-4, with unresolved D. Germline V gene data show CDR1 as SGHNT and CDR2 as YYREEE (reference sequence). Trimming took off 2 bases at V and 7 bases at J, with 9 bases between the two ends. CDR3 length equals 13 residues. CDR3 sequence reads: CASSFGRLEKLFF. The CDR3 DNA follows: TGTGCCAGCAGCTTTGGACGCCTTGAAAAACTGTTTTTT.

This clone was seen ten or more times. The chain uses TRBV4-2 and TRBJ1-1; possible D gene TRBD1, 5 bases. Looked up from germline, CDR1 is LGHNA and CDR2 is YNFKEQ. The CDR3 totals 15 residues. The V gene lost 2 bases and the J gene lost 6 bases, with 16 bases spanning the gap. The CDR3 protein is CASSQTTAMGAEAFF. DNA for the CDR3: TGTGCCAGCAGCCAAACGACAGCCATGGGTGCTGAAGCTTTCTTT.

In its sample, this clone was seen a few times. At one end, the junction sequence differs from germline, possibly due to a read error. CDR3 in DNA: TGTGCCAGCAGTTTGGCGTGCGGCTCCTACGAGCGGTACTTC. Translation gives CASSLACGSYERYF. The chain combines TRBV28 with TRBJ2-7, with no clear D. CDR3 length equals 14 residues. CDR1 is MDHEN and CDR2 is SYDVKM in the germline V gene.

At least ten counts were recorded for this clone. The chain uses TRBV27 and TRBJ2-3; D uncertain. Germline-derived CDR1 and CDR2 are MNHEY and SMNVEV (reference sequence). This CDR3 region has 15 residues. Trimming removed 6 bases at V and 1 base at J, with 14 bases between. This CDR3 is CASSSGVTGTDTQYF. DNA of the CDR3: TGTGCCAGCAGCTCCGGAGTGACGGGCACAGATACGCAGTATTTT.

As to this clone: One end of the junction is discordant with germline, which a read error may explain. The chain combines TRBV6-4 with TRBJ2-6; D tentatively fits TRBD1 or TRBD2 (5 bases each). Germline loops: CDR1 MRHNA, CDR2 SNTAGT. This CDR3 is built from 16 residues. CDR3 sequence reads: CARSDSTGSGANVLTF. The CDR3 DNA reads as TGTGCCAGAAGTGACTCGACGGGGTCTGGGGCCAACGTACTGACTTTC.

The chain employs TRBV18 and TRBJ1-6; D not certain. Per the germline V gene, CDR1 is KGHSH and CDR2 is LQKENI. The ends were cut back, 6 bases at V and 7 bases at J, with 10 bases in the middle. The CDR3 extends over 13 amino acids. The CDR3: CASSPDGNSPLHF. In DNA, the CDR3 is TGTGCCAGCTCGCCGGACGGGAATTCACCCCTCCACTTT.

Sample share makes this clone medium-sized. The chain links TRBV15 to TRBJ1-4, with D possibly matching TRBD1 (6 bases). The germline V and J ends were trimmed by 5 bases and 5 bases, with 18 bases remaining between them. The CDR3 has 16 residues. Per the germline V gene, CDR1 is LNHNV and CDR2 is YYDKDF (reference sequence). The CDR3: CATSSQTGGGNEKLFF. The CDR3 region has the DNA TGTGCCACCAGCTCCCAAACGGGAGGGGGGAATGAAAAACTGTTTTTT.

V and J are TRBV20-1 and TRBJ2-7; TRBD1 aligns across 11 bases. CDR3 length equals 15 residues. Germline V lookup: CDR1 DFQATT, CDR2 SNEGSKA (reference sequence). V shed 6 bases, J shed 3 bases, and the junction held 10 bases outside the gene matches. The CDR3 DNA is TGCAGTGCGCTGTGGGGGACAGGGGGACTCTACGAGCAGTACTTC. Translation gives CSALWGTGGLYEQYF.

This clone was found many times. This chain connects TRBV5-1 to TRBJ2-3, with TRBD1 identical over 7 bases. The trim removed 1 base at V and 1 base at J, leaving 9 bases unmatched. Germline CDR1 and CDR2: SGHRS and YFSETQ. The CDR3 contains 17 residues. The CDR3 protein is CASSLSPPGGGTDTQYF. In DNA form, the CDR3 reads TGCGCCAGCAGCTTGTCTCCTCCAGGGGGTGGCACAGATACGCAGTATTTT.

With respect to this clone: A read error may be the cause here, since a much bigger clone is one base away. The CDR3 protein is CSAGDQLLSGVF. The CDR3 nucleotides are TGCAGTGCTGGGGACCAGCTCCTGAGCGGGGTCTTT. This chain links TRBV20-1 with TRBJ1-1; the D gene is possibly TRBD1 (5 bases). The length of the CDR3 is 12 residues. The V gene's germline CDR1 is DFQATT and CDR2 SNEGSKA (reference sequence).

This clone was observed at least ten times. CDR3: CASSHVTSGGYEQFF. Here the CDR3 DNA reads TGTGCCAGCAGCCACGTAACTAGCGGGGGCTATGAGCAGTTCTTC. The rearrangement links TRBV3-1 to TRBJ2-1, with 11 positions matching TRBD2. Germline values: CDR1 LGHDT, CDR2 YNNKEL (reference sequence). This CDR3 is 15 amino acids long. Losses at the gene ends were 3 bases for V and 8 bases for J; bases not matched to a gene: 6.

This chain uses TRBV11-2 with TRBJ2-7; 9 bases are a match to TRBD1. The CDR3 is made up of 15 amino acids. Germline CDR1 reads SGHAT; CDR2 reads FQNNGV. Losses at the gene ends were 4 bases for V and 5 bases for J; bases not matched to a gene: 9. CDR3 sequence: CASSSGQGQGNEQYF. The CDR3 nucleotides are TGTGCCAGCAGCTCCGGACAGGGACAGGGTAACGAGCAGTACTTC.

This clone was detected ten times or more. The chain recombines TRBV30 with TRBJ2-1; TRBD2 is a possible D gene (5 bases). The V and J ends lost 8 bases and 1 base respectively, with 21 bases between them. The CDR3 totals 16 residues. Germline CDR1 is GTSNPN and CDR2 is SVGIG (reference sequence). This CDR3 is CAGSENGISSYNEQFF. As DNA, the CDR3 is TGTGCCGGCTCTGAAAACGGGATATCATCCTACAATGAGCAGTTCTTC.

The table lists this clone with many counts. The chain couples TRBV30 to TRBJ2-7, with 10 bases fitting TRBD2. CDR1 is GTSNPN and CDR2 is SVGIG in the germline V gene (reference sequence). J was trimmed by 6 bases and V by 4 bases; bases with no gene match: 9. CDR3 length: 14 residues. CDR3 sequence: CAWKALAGVGEQYF. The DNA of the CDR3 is TGTGCCTGGAAGGCCCTAGCGGGAGTTGGCGAGCAGTACTTC.

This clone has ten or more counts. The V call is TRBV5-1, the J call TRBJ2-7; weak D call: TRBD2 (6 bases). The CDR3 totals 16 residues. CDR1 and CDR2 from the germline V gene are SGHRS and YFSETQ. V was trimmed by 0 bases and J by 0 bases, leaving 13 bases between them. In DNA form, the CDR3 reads TGCGCCAGCAGCTTGGTATTCAAGCGGGTCTCCTACGAGCAGTACTTC. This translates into CASSLVFKRVSYEQYF.

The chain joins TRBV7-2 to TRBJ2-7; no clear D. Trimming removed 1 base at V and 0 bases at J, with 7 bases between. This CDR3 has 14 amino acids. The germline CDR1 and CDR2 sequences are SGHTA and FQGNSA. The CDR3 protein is CASSLGPNSYEQYF. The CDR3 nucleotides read TGTGCCAGCAGCTTAGGCCCTAACTCCTACGAGCAGTACTTC. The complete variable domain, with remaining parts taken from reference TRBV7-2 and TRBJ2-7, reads GAGVSQSPSNKVTEKGKDVELRCDPISGHTALYWYRQSLGQGLEFLIYFQGNSAPDKSGLPSDRFSAERTGGSVSTLTIQRTQQEDSAVYLCASSLGPNSYEQYFGPGTRLTVT.

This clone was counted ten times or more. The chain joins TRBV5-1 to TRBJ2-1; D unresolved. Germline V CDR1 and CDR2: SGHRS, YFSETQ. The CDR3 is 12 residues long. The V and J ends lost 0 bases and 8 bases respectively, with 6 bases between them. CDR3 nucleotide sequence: TGCGCCAGCAGCTTGGCCTTCGATGAGCAGTTCTTC. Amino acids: CASSLAFDEQFF.

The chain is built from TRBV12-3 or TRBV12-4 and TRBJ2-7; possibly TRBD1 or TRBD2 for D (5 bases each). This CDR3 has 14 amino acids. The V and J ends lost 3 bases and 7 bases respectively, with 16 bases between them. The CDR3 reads CASSFWDPPREQYF. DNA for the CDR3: TGTGCCAGCAGTTTCTGGGACCCCCCTAGGGAGCAGTACTTC.